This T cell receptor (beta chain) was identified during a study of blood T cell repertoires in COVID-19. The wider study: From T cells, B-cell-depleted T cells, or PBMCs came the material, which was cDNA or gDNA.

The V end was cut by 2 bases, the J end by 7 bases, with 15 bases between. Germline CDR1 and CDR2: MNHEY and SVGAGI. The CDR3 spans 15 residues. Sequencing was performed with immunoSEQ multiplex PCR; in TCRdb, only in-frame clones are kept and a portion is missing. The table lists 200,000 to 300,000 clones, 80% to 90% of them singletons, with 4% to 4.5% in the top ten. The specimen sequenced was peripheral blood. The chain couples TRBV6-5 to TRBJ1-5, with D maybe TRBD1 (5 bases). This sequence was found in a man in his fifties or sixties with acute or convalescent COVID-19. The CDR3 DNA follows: TGTGCCAGCAGTTACGGGGCCGGACATTTCCAGCCCCAGCATTTT. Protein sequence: CASSYGAGHFQPQHF.